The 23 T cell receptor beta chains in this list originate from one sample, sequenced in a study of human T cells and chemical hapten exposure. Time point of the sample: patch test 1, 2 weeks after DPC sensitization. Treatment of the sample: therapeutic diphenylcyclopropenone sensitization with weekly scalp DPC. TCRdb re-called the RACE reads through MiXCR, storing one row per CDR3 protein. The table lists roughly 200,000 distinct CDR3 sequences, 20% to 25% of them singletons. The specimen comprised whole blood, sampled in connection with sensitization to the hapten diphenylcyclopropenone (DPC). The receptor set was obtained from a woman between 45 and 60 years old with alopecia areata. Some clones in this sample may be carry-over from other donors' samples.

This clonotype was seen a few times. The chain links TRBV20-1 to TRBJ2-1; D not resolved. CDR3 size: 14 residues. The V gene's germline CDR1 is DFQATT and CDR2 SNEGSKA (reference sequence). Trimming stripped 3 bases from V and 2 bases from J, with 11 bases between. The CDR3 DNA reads TGCAGTGCTAGTGGCGGTGGGGCCTACAATGAGCAGTTCTTC. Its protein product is CSASGGGAYNEQFF.

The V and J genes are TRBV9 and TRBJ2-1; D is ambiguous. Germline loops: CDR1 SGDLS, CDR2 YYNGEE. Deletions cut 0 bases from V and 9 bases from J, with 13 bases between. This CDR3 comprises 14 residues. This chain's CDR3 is CASSVESWAGEQFF. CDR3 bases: TGTGCCAGCAGCGTAGAATCGTGGGCCGGTGAGCAGTTCTTC.

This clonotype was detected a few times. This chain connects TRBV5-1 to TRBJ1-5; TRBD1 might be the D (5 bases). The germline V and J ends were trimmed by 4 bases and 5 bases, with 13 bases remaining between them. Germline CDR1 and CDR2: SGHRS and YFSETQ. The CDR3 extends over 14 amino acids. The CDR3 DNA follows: TGCGCCAGCAGCCCCGGGGGGGTGGATCAGCCCCAGCATTTT. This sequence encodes CASSPGGVDQPQHF.

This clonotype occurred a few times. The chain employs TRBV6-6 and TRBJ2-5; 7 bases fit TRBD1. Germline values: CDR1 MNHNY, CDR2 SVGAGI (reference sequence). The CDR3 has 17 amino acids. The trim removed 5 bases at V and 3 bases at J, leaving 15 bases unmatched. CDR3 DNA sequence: TGTGCCAGCAGTAAACTACCCGGGACAGCCACCGAAGAGACCCAGTACTTC. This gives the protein CASSKLPGTATEETQYF.

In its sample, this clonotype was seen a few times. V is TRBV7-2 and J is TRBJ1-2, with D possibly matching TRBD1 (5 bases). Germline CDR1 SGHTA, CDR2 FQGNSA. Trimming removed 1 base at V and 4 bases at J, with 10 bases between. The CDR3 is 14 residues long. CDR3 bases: TGTGCCAGCAGCTTAGAACCAGGGCCCTATGGCTACACCTTC. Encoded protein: CASSLEPGPYGYTF.

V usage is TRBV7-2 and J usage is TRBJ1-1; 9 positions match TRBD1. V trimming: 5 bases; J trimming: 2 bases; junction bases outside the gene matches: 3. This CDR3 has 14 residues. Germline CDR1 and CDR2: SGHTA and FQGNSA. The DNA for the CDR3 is TGTGCCAGCAGCGCACAGGGGGCCAACACTGAAGCTTTCTTT. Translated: CASSAQGANTEAFF.

Written as DNA, the CDR3 is TGTGCCAGCAGTTTAGGGACAGGGATCGGGGAGCTGTTTTTT. The encoded protein is CASSLGTGIGELFF. The V and J genes are TRBV12-3 or TRBV12-4 and TRBJ2-2, with TRBD1 matching 8 bases. J lost 7 bases, V lost 1 base, and 2 bases had no gene match. This CDR3 is 14 amino acids long.

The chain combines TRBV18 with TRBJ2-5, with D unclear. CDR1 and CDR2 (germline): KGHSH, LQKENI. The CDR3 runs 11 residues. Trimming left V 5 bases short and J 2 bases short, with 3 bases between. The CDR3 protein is CASSEQETQYF. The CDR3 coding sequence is TGTGCCAGCTCAGAGCAAGAGACCCAGTACTTC.

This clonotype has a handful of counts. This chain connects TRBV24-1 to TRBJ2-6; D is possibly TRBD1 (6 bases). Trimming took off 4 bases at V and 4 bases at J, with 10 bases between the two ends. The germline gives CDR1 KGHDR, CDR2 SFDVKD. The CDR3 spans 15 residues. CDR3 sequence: CATSDPGTGANVLTF. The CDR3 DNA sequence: TGTGCCACCAGTGACCCAGGGACAGGGGCCAACGTCCTGACTTTC.

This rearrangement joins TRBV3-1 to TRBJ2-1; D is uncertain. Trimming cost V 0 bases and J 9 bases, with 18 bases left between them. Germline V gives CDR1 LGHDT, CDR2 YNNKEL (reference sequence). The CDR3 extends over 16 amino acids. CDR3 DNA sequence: TGTGCCAGCAGCCAAGATCCCCTAGATTGGCATGGTGAGCAGTTCTTC. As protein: CASSQDPLDWHGEQFF.

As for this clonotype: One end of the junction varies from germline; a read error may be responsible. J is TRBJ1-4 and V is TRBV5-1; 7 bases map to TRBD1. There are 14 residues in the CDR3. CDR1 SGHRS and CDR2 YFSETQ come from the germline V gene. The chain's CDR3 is CASSWDSRNEKLCF. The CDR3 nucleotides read TGCGCCAGCAGCTGGGACAGTCGGAATGAAAAACTGTGTTTT.

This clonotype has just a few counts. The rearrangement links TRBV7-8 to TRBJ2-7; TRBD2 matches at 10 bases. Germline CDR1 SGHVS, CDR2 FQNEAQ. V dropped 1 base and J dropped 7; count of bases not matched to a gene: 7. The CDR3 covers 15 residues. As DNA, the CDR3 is TGTGCCAGCAGCTTAGTTTTAGCGGGAGGTAATGAGCAGTACTTC. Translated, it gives CASSLVLAGGNEQYF.

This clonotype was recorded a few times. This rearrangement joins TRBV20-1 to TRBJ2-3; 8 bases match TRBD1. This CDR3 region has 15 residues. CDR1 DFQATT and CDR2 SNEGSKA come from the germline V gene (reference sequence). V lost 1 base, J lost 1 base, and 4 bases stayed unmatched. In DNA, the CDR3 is TGCAGTGCTAGAGTTGGACAGGGTGGCACAGATACGCAGTATTTT. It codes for CSARVGQGGTDTQYF.

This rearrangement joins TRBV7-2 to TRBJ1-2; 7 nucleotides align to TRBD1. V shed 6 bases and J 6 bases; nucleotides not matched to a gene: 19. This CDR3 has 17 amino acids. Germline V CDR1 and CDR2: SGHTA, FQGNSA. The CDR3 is CASRAMGLTGRENGYTF. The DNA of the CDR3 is TGTGCCAGCAGGGCAATGGGCTTGACAGGGAGGGAGAATGGCTACACCTTC.

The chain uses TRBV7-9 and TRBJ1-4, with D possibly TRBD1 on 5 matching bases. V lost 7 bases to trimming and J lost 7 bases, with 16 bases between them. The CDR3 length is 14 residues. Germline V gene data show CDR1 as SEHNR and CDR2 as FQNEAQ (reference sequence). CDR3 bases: TGTGCCAGCACCCCGGCAGGGAGCTCTGAAAAACTGTTTTTT. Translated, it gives CASTPAGSSEKLFF.

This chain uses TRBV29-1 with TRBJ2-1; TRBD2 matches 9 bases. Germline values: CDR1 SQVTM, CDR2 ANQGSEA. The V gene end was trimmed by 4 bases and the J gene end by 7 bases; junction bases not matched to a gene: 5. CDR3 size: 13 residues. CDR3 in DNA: TGCAGCGTTGTTCTAGCGGGATGGAATGAGCAGTTCTTC. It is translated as CSVVLAGWNEQFF.

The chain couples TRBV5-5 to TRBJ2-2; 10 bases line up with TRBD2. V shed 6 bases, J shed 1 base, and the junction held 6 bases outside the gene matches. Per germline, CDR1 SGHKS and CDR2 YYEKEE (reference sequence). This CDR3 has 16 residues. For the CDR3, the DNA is TGTGCCAGCATGGAGAGGACTAGCGGGAACACCGGGGAGCTGTTTTTT. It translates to CASMERTSGNTGELFF.

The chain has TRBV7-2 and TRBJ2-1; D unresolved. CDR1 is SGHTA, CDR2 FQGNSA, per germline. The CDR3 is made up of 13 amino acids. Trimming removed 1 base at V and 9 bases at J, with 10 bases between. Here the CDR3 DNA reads TGTGCCAGCAGCTTAGAAATTCAACGTGAGCAGTTCTTC. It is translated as CASSLEIQREQFF.

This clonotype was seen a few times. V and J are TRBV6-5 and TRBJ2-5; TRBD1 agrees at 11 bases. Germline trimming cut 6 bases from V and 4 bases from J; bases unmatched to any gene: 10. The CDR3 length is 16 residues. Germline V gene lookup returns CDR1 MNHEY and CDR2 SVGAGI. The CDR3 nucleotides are TGTGCCAGCAGCCCAGGGCGGACAGGGGGCTCAGAGACCCAGTACTTC. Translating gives CASSPGRTGGSETQYF.

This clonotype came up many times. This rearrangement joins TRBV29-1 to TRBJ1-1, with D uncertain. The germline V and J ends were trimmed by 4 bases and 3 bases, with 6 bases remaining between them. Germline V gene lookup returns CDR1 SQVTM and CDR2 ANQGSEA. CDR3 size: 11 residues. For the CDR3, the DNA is TGCAGCGTTGTATCGTACACTGAAGCTTTCTTT. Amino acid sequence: CSVVSYTEAFF.

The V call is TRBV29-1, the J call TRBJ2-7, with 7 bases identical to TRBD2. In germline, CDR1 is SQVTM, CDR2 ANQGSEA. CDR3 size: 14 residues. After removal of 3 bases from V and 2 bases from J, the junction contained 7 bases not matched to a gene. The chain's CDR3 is CSVDPSGNAYEQYF. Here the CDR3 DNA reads TGCAGCGTTGATCCTAGCGGTAATGCCTACGAGCAGTACTTC.

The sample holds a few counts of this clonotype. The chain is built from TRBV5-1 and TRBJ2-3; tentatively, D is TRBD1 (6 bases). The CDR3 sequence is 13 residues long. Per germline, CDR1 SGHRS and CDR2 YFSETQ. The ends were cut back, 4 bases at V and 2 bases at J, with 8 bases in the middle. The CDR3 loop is CASSTGNTDTQYF. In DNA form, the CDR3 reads TGCGCCAGCAGCACAGGGAACACAGATACGCAGTATTTT.

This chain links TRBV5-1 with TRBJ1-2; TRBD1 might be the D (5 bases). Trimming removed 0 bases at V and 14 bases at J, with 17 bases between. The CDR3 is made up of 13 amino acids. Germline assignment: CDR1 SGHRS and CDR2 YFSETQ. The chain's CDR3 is CASSLEQGLEETF. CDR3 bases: TGCGCCAGCAGCTTGGAGCAGGGCCTGGAAGAAACCTTC. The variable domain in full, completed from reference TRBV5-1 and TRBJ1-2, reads KAGVTQTPRYLIKTRGQQVTLSCSPISGHRSVSWYQQTPGQGLQFLFEYFSETQRNKGNFPGRFSGRQFSNSRSEMNVSTLELGDSALYLCASSLEQGLEETFGSGTRLTVV.